One and the same sample provided the 15 T cell receptor beta chains below, sequenced in a study of cytomegalovirus exposure and HLA in healthy donors. 60 Vbeta and 13 Jbeta primers were used in PCR. Measured with immunoSEQ multiplex PCR; TCRdb has only the in-frame clones, and not every one. The listing records about 120,000 clones. Sequencing used PBMCs. The receptors come from a man between 18 and 29 years old in good health and CMV-seronegative.

This sequence joins TRBV9 and TRBJ2-7, with 12 nucleotides matching TRBD2. The CDR3 sequence is 15 residues long. V dropped 4 bases and J dropped 1; count of bases not matched to a gene: 3. The germline CDR1 and CDR2 sequences are SGDLS and YYNGEE. The CDR3 coding sequence is TGTGCCAGCAGCACCGGACTAGCGGGATCCTACGAGCAGTACTTC. Translating gives CASSTGLAGSYEQYF.

V and J are TRBV11-2 and TRBJ2-7; D may be TRBD2 (5 bases). Trimming left V 0 bases short and J 0 bases short, with 18 bases between. The CDR3 extends over 18 amino acids. Germline V CDR1 and CDR2: SGHAT, FQNNGV. The DNA of the CDR3 is TGTGCCAGCAGCTTAGAGCCCCGGCCAGCGGAGGACTCCTACGAGCAGTACTTC. Amino acids: CASSLEPRPAEDSYEQYF. Supplemented by reference TRBV11-2 and TRBJ2-7, the full variable domain reads EAGVAQSPRYKIIEKRQSVAFWCNPISGHATLYWYQQILGQGPKLLIQFQNNGVVDDSQLPKDRFSAERLKGVDSTLKIQPAKLEDSAVYLCASSLEPRPAEDSYEQYFGPGTRLTVT.

The chain employs TRBV10-1 and TRBJ2-1; the D gene is possibly TRBD2 (6 bases). V gave up 1 base and J gave up 10 bases, with 17 bases separating them. Germline CDR1 reads WNHNN; CDR2 reads SYGVQD (reference sequence). CDR3 size: 15 residues. The CDR3, as DNA: TGCGCCAGCAGTGAGTTACTAGCCCAGAAGGACGAGCAGTTCTTC. It is translated as CASSELLAQKDEQFF.

The rearrangement links TRBV16 to TRBJ1-3; D might be TRBD1 (6 bases). The CDR3 consists of 16 residues. In germline, CDR1 is KGHSY, CDR2 FQNENV. The germline V and J ends were trimmed by 6 bases and 0 bases, with 15 bases remaining between them. CDR3 in amino acids: CASSTDRPSSGNTIYF. As DNA, the CDR3 is TGTGCCAGCAGTACCGACAGGCCGAGCTCTGGAAACACCATATATTTT.

The chain combines TRBV5-1 with TRBJ2-3; 9 bases agree with TRBD1. J gave up 6 bases and V 0 bases, and 8 bases lay outside the gene matches. CDR1 and CDR2 from the germline V gene are SGHRS and YFSETQ. The CDR3 totals 16 residues. The CDR3 here is CASSLVVGQGHDTQYF. For the CDR3, the DNA is TGCGCCAGCAGCTTGGTTGTGGGACAGGGTCATGATACGCAGTATTTT.

In the case of this clone: The junction shows a germline mismatch at one end, possibly a read error. The chain is built from TRBV5-6 and TRBJ2-6; possible D gene TRBD1, 5 bases. In germline, CDR1 is SGHDT, CDR2 YYEEEE. The CDR3 contains 15 residues. The CDR3 is CASSPPGSGANVLTF. In nucleotides, the CDR3 is TGTGCCAGCAGCCCCCCAGGCTCTGGGGCCAACGTACTGACTTTC.

Comment on this clone: Other DNA sequences in this specimen translate into the identical CDR3. The chain joins TRBV5-1 to TRBJ1-5; unclear D gene. Trimming removed 0 bases from V and 5 bases from J, with 6 bases in between. This CDR3 is built from 13 residues. The V gene's germline CDR1 is SGHRS and CDR2 YFSETQ. The CDR3 sequence: CASSLVPDQPQHF. CDR3 DNA sequence: TGCGCCAGCAGCTTGGTACCGGATCAGCCCCAGCATTTT.

Of note for this clone: The junction departs from germline at one end; a sequencing error may be responsible. This chain links TRBV30 with TRBJ1-3, with D possibly being TRBD1 (5 bases). Germline V gene sequence: CDR1 GTSNPN, CDR2 SVGIG (reference sequence). The CDR3 spans 16 residues. CDR3 residues: CVWSSPGGLSGNTIYF. In nucleotides, the CDR3 is TGTGTCTGGAGTTCCCCGGGGGGACTCTCTGGAAACACCATATATTTT.

This CDR3 reads CASSPTFGTGNSYGYTF. CDR3 DNA sequence: TGTGCCAGCTCACCAACATTTGGGACAGGGAACTCCTATGGCTACACCTTC. The chain employs TRBV18 and TRBJ1-2; TRBD1 matches at 9 bases. The CDR3 has 17 amino acids. J lost 4 bases, V lost 2 bases, and 11 bases had no gene match. CDR1 KGHSH and CDR2 LQKENI come from the germline V gene.

The V and J genes are TRBV12-5 and TRBJ2-2, with 7 bases fitting TRBD1. V shed 6 bases and J 8 bases; nucleotides not matched to a gene: 9. Germline V gives CDR1 LGHNT, CDR2 FRNRAP. This CDR3 has 14 amino acids. This CDR3 reads CASGDLQGLGELFF. CDR3 bases: TGTGCTAGTGGAGACCTACAGGGGTTAGGGGAGCTGTTTTTT.

The genes are TRBV5-1 and TRBJ2-3, with 13 bases fitting TRBD2. This CDR3 comprises 16 residues. V gave up 5 bases and J gave up 6 bases; unmatched junction bases: 9. Germline assignment: CDR1 SGHRS and CDR2 YFSETQ. The CDR3 sequence is CASRTRLAGGGDTQYF. As DNA, the CDR3 is TGCGCCAGCAGGACCCGACTAGCGGGGGGAGGGGATACGCAGTATTTT.

This chain uses TRBV5-5 with TRBJ1-1; TRBD1 is a possible D gene (5 bases). This CDR3 comprises 14 residues. V was trimmed by 0 bases and J by 6 bases, leaving 12 bases between them. In germline, CDR1 is SGHKS, CDR2 YYEKEE (reference sequence). CDR3 coding DNA: TGTGCCAGCAGCTTGGCGCAGGGATACTCTGAAGCTTTCTTT. Translating gives CASSLAQGYSEAFF.

The chain employs TRBV2 and TRBJ1-2; D is unresolved. Looked up from germline, CDR1 is SNHLY and CDR2 is FYNNEI. The CDR3 is 13 amino acids. Trimming stripped 6 bases from V and 4 bases from J, with 12 bases between. CDR3 loop: CASRYEGIYGYTF. CDR3 bases: TGTGCCAGCAGATATGAGGGTATCTATGGCTACACCTTC.

The chain employs TRBV10-3 and TRBJ1-1; 8 positions match TRBD1. V was pared by 4 bases and J by 1 base, with 2 bases of the junction left unmatched. This CDR3 contains 14 residues. From germline, CDR1 is ENHRY and CDR2 SYGVKD. The DNA of the CDR3 is TGTGCCATCAGTGCTGACAGGGGGAACACTGAAGCTTTCTTT. Its translation is CAISADRGNTEAFF.

The chain joins TRBV19 to TRBJ1-1; possible D gene TRBD1, 5 bases. Per the germline V gene, CDR1 is LNHDA and CDR2 is SQIVND (reference sequence). The CDR3 is 14 residues long. V was pared by 3 bases and J by 2 bases, with 10 bases between. The CDR3 nucleotides are TGTGCCAGTAGTATGGAACAGGTAAACACTGAAGCTTTCTTT. Residues: CASSMEQVNTEAFF. Full variable domain (outside the CDR3, taken from reference TRBV19 and TRBJ1-1): DGGITQSPKYLFRKEGQNVTLSCEQNLNHDAMYWYRQDPGQGLRLIYYSQIVNDFQKGDIAEGYSVSREKKESFPLTVTSAQKNPTAFYLCASSMEQVNTEAFFGQGTRLTVV.